This T cell receptor beta chain appears in the sequencing data of a study of CD8+CD57+ T cells in acquired aplastic anemia. Study in general: Average DNA yield from sorted CD4+ and CD8+ cells was approximately 3 ug.

Profiling of TCR beta VDJ combinations and CDR3 sequences used genomic DNA as template. A single record per CDR3 protein comes from TCRdb applying MiXCR to the reads. The sample contains approximately 300,000 distinct CDR3 sequences, approximately 60% of which appear only once. Study-level results: It was found that about 31 CD8+ CDR3 sequences were shared between patients and controls.

Before being chosen for sequencing, patients had shown CD8+CD57+ cell expansion by flow cytometry. Every patient had severe acquired aplastic anemia. CDR1 is SEHNR, CDR2 FQNEAQ, per germline (reference sequence). The CDR3 contains 16 residues. Trimming cost V 5 bases and J 0 bases; bases outside gene matches: 9. As concerns this clonotype: What it binds is not known.

The TCR sequence derives from a human donor with aplastic anemia. The sequenced sample consisted of sorted CD4+, CD8+, or CD8+CD57+ T cells (not recorded which) from PBMCs. The chain couples TRBV7-9 to TRBJ2-7, with 8 bases identical to TRBD2. For the CDR3, the DNA is TGTGCCAGCAGCCCCATCGAGGCGGGGGGCTCCTACGAGCAGTACTTC. As protein: CASSPIEAGGSYEQYF.